The rows below give T cell receptor beta chains drawn from one sample of a study of cytomegalovirus exposure and HLA in healthy donors. Sequencing used immunoSEQ multiplex PCR; TCRdb keeps in-frame clones, though not all of them. The sample has some 150,000 clones, roughly four fifths seen once. Specimen: PBMCs. The receptors were sampled from a man between 18 and 35 years old in good health and CMV-seropositive. Each CDR3 is given with its conserved first and last residue. The D gene is left open where the match is weak. Clone size is shown for a subset of rows, as once, few, many or a class of expanded clone.

v_call: TRBV30; j_call: TRBJ2-7; cdr3_length: 12; clone_size: NA; d_call: TRBD1; cdr3_aa: CAWRTGGYEQYF; cdr3_nt: TGTGCCTGGAGAACAGGGGGCTACGAGCAGTACTTC
v_call: TRBV19; j_call: TRBJ1-3; cdr3_length: 14; clone_size: few; d_call: NA; cdr3_aa: CASTRTVSGNTIYF; cdr3_nt: TGTGCCAGTACTAGGACAGTCTCTGGAAACACCATATATTTT
v_call: TRBV6-1; j_call: TRBJ2-7; cdr3_length: 16; clone_size: NA; d_call: TRBD1; cdr3_aa: CASSDLDRAFYYEQYF; cdr3_nt: TGTGCCAGCAGTGATTTGGACAGGGCCTTTTACTACGAGCAGTACTTC
v_call: TRBV5-1; j_call: TRBJ1-1; cdr3_length: 16; clone_size: NA; d_call: NA; cdr3_aa: CASSLVETRLNTEAFF; cdr3_nt: TGCGCCAGCAGCTTGGTGGAGACCCGCCTGAACACTGAAGCTTTCTTT
v_call: TRBV5-4; j_call: TRBJ1-1; cdr3_length: 15; clone_size: NA; d_call: NA; cdr3_aa: CASSLYGGGLTEAFF; cdr3_nt: TGTGCCAGCAGCTTGTACGGGGGGGGCCTCACTGAAGCTTTCTTT
v_call: TRBV5-4; j_call: TRBJ2-1; cdr3_length: 15; clone_size: NA; d_call: TRBD2; cdr3_aa: CASSFSASGYNEQFF; cdr3_nt: TGTGCCAGCAGCTTCAGCGCTAGCGGGTATAATGAGCAGTTCTTC
v_call: TRBV28; j_call: TRBJ1-5; cdr3_length: 16; clone_size: NA; d_call: TRBD1; cdr3_aa: CASRATGQPNNQPQHF; cdr3_nt: TGTGCCAGCAGGGCGACGGGACAGCCAAACAATCAGCCCCAGCATTTT
v_call: TRBV7-2; j_call: TRBJ2-7; cdr3_length: 13; clone_size: NA; d_call: NA; cdr3_aa: CASSLGRHYEQYF; cdr3_nt: TGTGCCAGCAGCTTGGGTAGACACTACGAGCAGTACTTC
v_call: TRBV27; j_call: TRBJ2-7; cdr3_length: 15; clone_size: NA; d_call: TRBD1; cdr3_aa: CASSGGTGASYEQYF; cdr3_nt: TGTGCCAGCAGTGGCGGGACAGGGGCTAGCTACGAGCAGTACTTC
v_call: TRBV30; j_call: TRBJ1-3; cdr3_length: 14; clone_size: once; d_call: NA; cdr3_aa: CAWGGLGSGNTIYF; cdr3_nt: TGTGCCTGGGGGGGACTGGGCTCTGGAAACACCATATATTTT
v_call: TRBV18; j_call: TRBJ1-1; cdr3_length: 14; clone_size: NA; d_call: NA; cdr3_aa: CASSLGRGNTEAFF; cdr3_nt: TGTGCCAGCTCCCTCGGACGGGGGAACACTGAAGCTTTCTTT
v_call: TRBV6-1; j_call: TRBJ2-7; cdr3_length: 14; clone_size: NA; d_call: TRBD1; cdr3_aa: CASSSGQGAYEQYF; cdr3_nt: TGTGCCAGCAGTTCGGGACAGGGGGCCTACGAGCAGTACTTC
v_call: TRBV12-5; j_call: TRBJ1-2; cdr3_length: 14; clone_size: NA; d_call: TRBD1; cdr3_aa: CASGSSGGIYGYTF; cdr3_nt: TGTGCTAGTGGTTCCTCAGGGGGGATCTATGGCTACACCTTC
v_call: TRBV5-6; j_call: TRBJ2-3; cdr3_length: 11; clone_size: NA; d_call: NA; cdr3_aa: CASSLGGTQYF; cdr3_nt: TGTGCCAGCAGCTTAGGAGGTACGCAGTATTTT
v_call: TRBV28; j_call: TRBJ1-2; cdr3_length: 15; clone_size: NA; d_call: TRBD1; cdr3_aa: CASSFHDRDNYGYTF; cdr3_nt: TGTGCCAGCAGTTTCCACGACAGGGATAACTATGGCTACACCTTC
v_call: TRBV6-1; j_call: TRBJ2-7; cdr3_length: 15; clone_size: once; d_call: NA; cdr3_aa: CASSVTRTLTYEQYF; cdr3_nt: TGTGCCAGCAGCGTGACTAGGACCCTAACCTACGAGCAGTACTTC
v_call: TRBV5-6; j_call: TRBJ2-1; cdr3_length: 15; clone_size: few; d_call: TRBD1; cdr3_aa: CASSFRDRGGNEQFF; cdr3_nt: TGTGCCAGCAGCTTCCGGGACAGGGGAGGCAATGAGCAGTTCTTC
v_call: TRBV5-6; j_call: TRBJ2-1; cdr3_length: 16; clone_size: NA; d_call: TRBD2; cdr3_aa: CASSSTGTSGPLGVFF; cdr3_nt: TGTGCCAGCAGTTCCACGGGGACTAGCGGGCCCCTGGGTGTGTTCTTC
v_call: TRBV19; j_call: TRBJ2-2; cdr3_length: 15; clone_size: once; d_call: NA; cdr3_aa: CASSIQASNTGELFF; cdr3_nt: TGTGCCAGTAGTATACAAGCTTCGAACACCGGGGAGCTGTTTTTT
v_call: TRBV29-1; j_call: TRBJ2-7; cdr3_length: 14; clone_size: few; d_call: NA; cdr3_aa: CSVGGTGPNYEQYF; cdr3_nt: TGCAGCGTGGGAGGGACAGGACCTAACTACGAGCAGTACTTC
v_call: TRBV10-1; j_call: TRBJ2-1; cdr3_length: 13; clone_size: NA; d_call: NA; cdr3_aa: CASSESRGGEQFF; cdr3_nt: TGCGCCAGCAGTGAGTCGAGGGGGGGCGAGCAGTTCTTC
v_call: TRBV4-1; j_call: TRBJ1-1; cdr3_length: 15; clone_size: few; d_call: NA; cdr3_aa: CASSQMGQLNTEAFF; cdr3_nt: TGCGCCAGCAGCCAAATGGGCCAGTTGAACACTGAAGCTTTCTTT
v_call: TRBV28; j_call: TRBJ1-3; cdr3_length: 13; clone_size: NA; d_call: NA; cdr3_aa: CASIGGSGNTIYF; cdr3_nt: TGTGCCAGCATAGGGGGTTCTGGAAACACCATATATTTT
v_call: TRBV6-6; j_call: TRBJ1-1; cdr3_length: 15; clone_size: NA; d_call: NA; cdr3_aa: CASSYSDGAGTEAFF; cdr3_nt: TGTGCCAGCAGTTACTCAGATGGGGCCGGTACTGAAGCTTTCTTT
v_call: TRBV5-4; j_call: TRBJ1-5; cdr3_length: 16; clone_size: few; d_call: NA; cdr3_aa: CASSATGSGSNQPQHF; cdr3_nt: TGTGCCAGCAGCGCTACAGGTAGTGGGAGCAATCAGCCCCAGCATTTT
v_call: TRBV4-2; j_call: TRBJ2-1; cdr3_length: 16; clone_size: NA; d_call: TRBD2; cdr3_aa: CASSLTGTSGYNEQFF; cdr3_nt: TGTGCCAGCAGCCTGACCGGGACTAGCGGCTACAATGAGCAGTTCTTC
v_call: TRBV27; j_call: TRBJ1-1; cdr3_length: 14; clone_size: NA; d_call: TRBD1; cdr3_aa: CASSWDRADTEAFF; cdr3_nt: TGTGCCAGCAGTTGGGACAGGGCGGACACTGAAGCTTTCTTT
v_call: TRBV5-6; j_call: TRBJ1-2; cdr3_length: 15; clone_size: NA; d_call: NA; cdr3_aa: CASSLWAGLNYGYTF; cdr3_nt: TGTGCCAGCAGCTTGTGGGCAGGGCTAAACTATGGCTACACCTTC
v_call: TRBV6-1; j_call: TRBJ2-7; cdr3_length: 12; clone_size: NA; d_call: NA; cdr3_aa: CASRAGIREQYF; cdr3_nt: TGTGCCAGCAGGGCGGGGATCCGCGAGCAGTACTTC
v_call: TRBV7-9; j_call: TRBJ2-1; cdr3_length: 17; clone_size: few; d_call: NA; cdr3_aa: CASSLLGSGKDDNEQFF; cdr3_nt: TGTGCCAGCAGCCTACTAGGTTCGGGTAAAGACGACAATGAGCAGTTCTTC
v_call: TRBV29-1; j_call: TRBJ2-7; cdr3_length: 15; clone_size: NA; d_call: NA; cdr3_aa: CSVELRDRPSYEQYF; cdr3_nt: TGCAGCGTTGAACTGCGGGACAGACCCTCCTACGAGCAGTACTTC
v_call: TRBV11-2; j_call: TRBJ2-2; cdr3_length: 17; clone_size: NA; d_call: TRBD2; cdr3_aa: CASSLAASGFSTGELFF; cdr3_nt: TGTGCCAGCAGCTTAGCCGCTAGCGGTTTCTCCACCGGGGAGCTGTTTTTT
v_call: TRBV2; j_call: TRBJ2-3; cdr3_length: 15; clone_size: NA; d_call: TRBD2; cdr3_aa: CASSDEGGSADTQYF; cdr3_nt: TGTGCCAGCAGTGATGAGGGAGGGTCGGCGGATACGCAGTATTTT
v_call: TRBV7-2; j_call: TRBJ2-7; cdr3_length: 15; clone_size: NA; d_call: NA; cdr3_aa: CASSATSGSSYEQYF; cdr3_nt: TGTGCCAGCAGCGCTACCAGCGGTAGCTCCTACGAGCAGTACTTC
v_call: TRBV5-1; j_call: TRBJ2-1; cdr3_length: 15; clone_size: NA; d_call: NA; cdr3_aa: CASSLEAGERGEQFF; cdr3_nt: TGCGCCAGCAGCTTGGAGGCAGGGGAAAGAGGCGAGCAGTTCTTC
v_call: TRBV28; j_call: TRBJ1-1; cdr3_length: 14; clone_size: NA; d_call: NA; cdr3_aa: CASSLGQLNTEAFF; cdr3_nt: TGTGCCAGCAGTTTGGGCCAACTGAACACTGAAGCTTTCTTT
v_call: TRBV11-2; j_call: TRBJ1-2; cdr3_length: 15; clone_size: once; d_call: NA; cdr3_aa: CASSLIGGANYGYTF; cdr3_nt: TGTGCCAGCAGCTTAATAGGGGGAGCTAACTATGGCTACACCTTC
v_call: TRBV29-1; j_call: TRBJ2-2; cdr3_length: 13; clone_size: NA; d_call: TRBD2; cdr3_aa: CSTREGLIGELFF; cdr3_nt: TGCAGCACCCGGGAGGGCCTTATCGGGGAGCTGTTTTTT
v_call: TRBV6-5; j_call: TRBJ2-3; cdr3_length: 15; clone_size: once; d_call: TRBD2; cdr3_aa: CASSSPGLAGSTQYF; cdr3_nt: TGTGCCAGCAGTTCCCCTGGACTAGCGGGAAGTACGCAGTATTTT
v_call: TRBV27; j_call: TRBJ2-7; cdr3_length: 11; clone_size: NA; d_call: NA; cdr3_aa: CASSFGREQYF; cdr3_nt: TGTGCCAGCAGTTTTGGGCGCGAGCAGTACTTC
v_call: TRBV30; j_call: TRBJ1-1; cdr3_length: 18; clone_size: NA; d_call: TRBD1; cdr3_aa: CAWSVPPSDRVGLGEAFF; cdr3_nt: TGTGCCTGGAGTGTACCCCCCTCGGACAGGGTAGGTCTAGGAGAAGCTTTCTTT
v_call: TRBV27; j_call: TRBJ2-1; cdr3_length: 17; clone_size: once; d_call: TRBD1; cdr3_aa: CASMFGTGGYLYNEQFF; cdr3_nt: TGTGCCAGCATGTTTGGGACAGGGGGCTACCTTTACAATGAGCAGTTCTTC
v_call: TRBV6-1; j_call: TRBJ1-5; cdr3_length: 11; clone_size: NA; d_call: NA; cdr3_aa: CASSQGKPQHF; cdr3_nt: TGTGCCAGCAGTCAGGGGAAGCCCCAGCATTTT
v_call: TRBV19; j_call: TRBJ1-2; cdr3_length: 13; clone_size: NA; d_call: TRBD1; cdr3_aa: CASLQGIVYGYTF; cdr3_nt: TGTGCCAGTCTACAGGGGATAGTGTATGGCTACACCTTC
v_call: TRBV19; j_call: TRBJ2-5; cdr3_length: 15; clone_size: once; d_call: TRBD2; cdr3_aa: CASSRGLAGQETQYF; cdr3_nt: TGTGCCAGTAGTAGGGGACTAGCGGGGCAAGAGACCCAGTACTTC
v_call: TRBV6-5; j_call: TRBJ2-7; cdr3_length: 13; clone_size: once; d_call: NA; cdr3_aa: CASSYRDTYEQYF; cdr3_nt: TGTGCCAGCAGTTACAGGGACACCTACGAGCAGTACTTC
v_call: TRBV30; j_call: TRBJ1-2; cdr3_length: 13; clone_size: few; d_call: TRBD1; cdr3_aa: CAWSPRGLYGYTF; cdr3_nt: TGTGCCTGGAGTCCAAGGGGGCTTTATGGCTACACCTTC
v_call: TRBV30; j_call: TRBJ1-5; cdr3_length: 15; clone_size: NA; d_call: NA; cdr3_aa: CAWSVTTVSNQPQHF; cdr3_nt: TGTGCCTGGAGTGTAACGACAGTAAGCAATCAGCCCCAGCATTTT
v_call: TRBV13; j_call: TRBJ1-1; cdr3_length: 14; clone_size: medium-sized; d_call: TRBD1; cdr3_aa: CASNVGQGAGEAFF; cdr3_nt: TGTGCCAGCAACGTGGGACAGGGGGCGGGTGAAGCTTTCTTT
v_call: TRBV7-8; j_call: TRBJ1-4; cdr3_length: 14; clone_size: NA; d_call: TRBD1; cdr3_aa: CASSQPGQGEKLFF; cdr3_nt: TGTGCCAGCAGCCAACCGGGACAGGGTGAAAAACTGTTTTTT
v_call: TRBV5-8; j_call: TRBJ1-1; cdr3_length: 15; clone_size: NA; d_call: NA; cdr3_aa: CASSLAEGLRTEAFF; cdr3_nt: TGTGCCAGCAGCTTGGCCGAAGGCCTGCGGACTGAAGCTTTCTTT
v_call: TRBV2; j_call: TRBJ1-4; cdr3_length: 15; clone_size: NA; d_call: NA; cdr3_aa: CASRADSSTNEKLFF; cdr3_nt: TGTGCCAGCAGGGCCGACAGCTCAACTAATGAAAAACTGTTTTTT
v_call: TRBV7-9; j_call: TRBJ2-3; cdr3_length: 16; clone_size: few; d_call: TRBD1; cdr3_aa: CASSLGQGAPTDTQYF; cdr3_nt: TGTGCCAGCAGCTTAGGACAGGGGGCTCCCACAGATACGCAGTATTTT